This entry is about one T cell receptor beta chain. Its recognized antigen is unknown. No much larger clone is present one base from it, and per-base qualities are unavailable. CDR1 and CDR2, per the germline V gene, are SGHNT and YENEEA. Counted from cysteine to phenylalanine, this CDR3 has 16 amino acids. The CDR3 DNA has 48 bases and is translated from base 1. The germline V and J ends show losses of 5 bases and 4 bases respectively, and no gene match explains 5 bases of the junction. This sample is part of a study of glioma-infiltrating T cells after dendritic cell vaccination (dated by TCRdb to the mid-2010s). Some background on the complete study: The cohort comprised about 15 glioblastoma patients from Phase I and II dendritic cell vaccination trials, 9 newly diagnosed and 6 with recurrent disease. Autologous tumor lysate-pulsed dendritic cell vaccination was administered to the patients between about 2002 and 2013. The vaccine was prepared from monocyte-derived dendritic cells that were cultured for roughly 7 days with IL-4 and GM-CSF and then pulsed overnight with autologous tumor lysate. Each patient got three intradermal injections of the dendritic cell vaccine, spaced at biweekly intervals, in the arm below the axilla. In glioblastoma patients vaccinated with dendritic cells, deep sequencing of TCR beta CDR3 regions served to measure tumor-infiltrating lymphocyte content and to compare repertoires between tumor and blood. TCR sequencing metrics, including TIL content and tumor-blood repertoire overlap, were correlated with survival after dendritic cell vaccination.

Using the immunoSEQ assay, TCRB CDR3 regions were amplified from 2 to 2.5 micrograms of genomic DNA, or from all available DNA when less than that was on hand. The multiplex PCR employed 60 forward primers targeting TCR V beta segments and 13 reverse primers targeting J beta segments. To estimate reads per starting template, synthetic control templates were spiked into each sample at limiting dilution. The Illumina HiSeq System generated sequencing reads of 87 bp. Processing in the source paper ran as follows. PCR and sequencing errors were removed by a nearest neighbor algorithm that merged closely related sequences. TCR overlap was measured as the percentage of unique tumor TCR beta sequences that were also present in the peripheral blood of the same patient. Drawn from immuneACCESS, this table holds only the in-frame rearrangements with V and J called that TCRdb kept. Clones are partly lost; checked studies trace under half to an unresolved V gene and leave the rest unexplained. From that table come the V and J calls and clone size; the DNA was used to work out D and trimming. Present in this sample are around 78,000 clones, around 84% of which were seen just once. The leading ten clones occupy 8.5% of the sample.

Read against the paper, the sample's time point label means: after dendritic cell vaccination, including at tumor progression/relapse. To be selected, patients needed enough residual fresh-frozen tumor tissue and more than two years of available survival data. An isocitrate dehydrogenase mutation was not carried by any of the glioblastoma patients, although molecular status was otherwise variable. PBMC were collected before vaccination, two weeks after the third vaccination, and at tumor progression when it occurred. The Qiagen DNeasy Blood extraction Kit was used for extraction of genomic DNA. The investigation overall reported the following: TCR clonality showed no direct relationship with survival, which suggests that a diverse polyclonal response may be important. The cohort was small and heterogeneous, few patients had complete blood and tumor sets, and even fewer had initial-recurrent tumor pairs. The response model built on TCR overlap across three groups was characterized as speculative, with prospective validation still needed. After dendritic cell vaccination, a higher estimated pretreatment TIL content predicted longer time to progression and longer overall survival.

The TCR was taken from a human donor with glioblastoma. The chain was built from TRBV11-3 and TRBJ2-6, with TRBD1 identical over 10 junction bases. The sequencing here drew on blood, taken after dendritic cell vaccination. Here the CDR3 is given as CASSPGTGAGANVLTF. The bases read TGTGCCAGCAGCCCGGGGACAGGGGCCGGGGCCAACGTCCTGACTTTC.